Listed below are T cell receptor beta chains from one sample, sequenced in a study of T cell responses to AZD1222 COVID-19 vaccine. Generated by immunoSEQ multiplex PCR, the TCRdb table keeps only in-frame clones and is missing some. The sample consists of about 140,000 clones, 88% of them appearing once. Sample: peripheral blood, taken on day 0 of AZD1222 vaccination. These receptors all stem from an adult in good health. Both conserved end residues are part of each CDR3. D genes are given only for firm matches. Clone size appears in some rows only: once, few, many, or a class for an expanded clone.

>TRBD1|NA|TRBV2|TRBJ2-3
TGTGCCAGCAGCCGGGACAGCAGCACAGATACGCAGTATTTT
CASSRDSSTDTQYF
>NA|NA|TRBV7-9|TRBJ2-1
TGTGCCAGCAGCCGAGGCTCGGGACAGCAGTTCTTC
CASSRGSGQQFF
>NA|NA|TRBV18|TRBJ2-7
TGTGCCAGCTCACTCCTCCGGGAACACTACGAGCAGTACTTC
CASSLLREHYEQYF
>NA|NA|TRBV30|TRBJ2-1
TGTGCCTGGAGGCTAGATGGGTCCGAGCAGTTCTTC
CAWRLDGSEQFF
>NA|NA|TRBV5-1|TRBJ2-2
TGCGCCAGCAGCTTGGCCTGGGCAGGGGACACCGGGGAGCTGTTTTTT
CASSLAWAGDTGELFF
>NA|NA|TRBV7-2|TRBJ1-1
TGTGCCAGCAGCCCCGACAGGTTCGGGGCTTTCTTT
CASSPDRFGAFF
>TRBD1|few|TRBV7-2|TRBJ2-5
TGTGCCAGCAGTATCAGGGGGGAGACCCAGTACTTC
CASSIRGETQYF
>NA|NA|TRBV18|TRBJ1-5
TGTGCCAGCTCACCACCGAATCAGCCCCAGCATTTT
CASSPPNQPQHF
>NA|NA|TRBV10-1|TRBJ1-2
TGCGCCAGCAGTGAGTCGAACCGTTGGGGGTCGTGTGGCTACACCTTC
CASSESNRWGSCGYTF
>NA|NA|TRBV9|TRBJ2-7
TGTGCCAGCAGCGTAGGAGGGGTTCAGTACTTC
CASSVGGVQYF
>NA|NA|TRBV7-3|TRBJ2-6
TGTGCCAGCAGCTCCCAAAGGCCTGGGGCCAACGTCCTGACTTTC
CASSSQRPGANVLTF
>TRBD1|NA|TRBV5-8|TRBJ1-6
TGTGCCAGCAGCTTGGCTATCCAGGGACAGGGAAATTCACCCCTCCACTTT
CASSLAIQGQGNSPLHF
>TRBD1|NA|TRBV5-1|TRBJ1-1
TGCGCCAGCAGCTTGGACAGGGGAAACACTGAAGCTTTCTTT
CASSLDRGNTEAFF
>TRBD2|NA|TRBV5-1|TRBJ2-1
TGCGCCAGCAGCTTGGGGACTAGACTTTATGAGCAGTTCTTC
CASSLGTRLYEQFF
>TRBD2|NA|TRBV5-1|TRBJ2-3
TGCGCCAGCAGCTTGGGACTAGCCACAGATACGCAGTATTTT
CASSLGLATDTQYF
>TRBD1|NA|TRBV7-8|TRBJ1-1
TGTGCCAGCAGCTTAGACCCAGGGGGATCCACTGAAGCTTTCTTT
CASSLDPGGSTEAFF
>TRBD1|once|TRBV27|TRBJ2-7
TGTGCCAGCAGTTTTGGGACAGCATCCTACGAGCAGTACTTC
CASSFGTASYEQYF
>TRBD1|once|TRBV7-2|TRBJ1-3
TGTGCCAGCAGCTCCAGGGGGAATGGAAACACCATATATTTT
CASSSRGNGNTIYF
>NA|NA|TRBV19|TRBJ2-7
TGTGCCAGTAGTCCTCAGGGTAACTCCTACGAGCAGTACTTC
CASSPQGNSYEQYF
>NA|NA|TRBV29-1|TRBJ1-1
TGCAGCGTCCTGATGGGCGGGGCGGTGACTGAAGCTTTCTTT
CSVLMGGAVTEAFF
>NA|NA|TRBV19|TRBJ1-5
TGTGCCAGTACCGAGGGAGTGAATCAGCCCCAGCATTTT
CASTEGVNQPQHF
>NA|NA|TRBV10-3|TRBJ1-5
TGTGCCATCAGTGGTACAGGGAATCAGCCCCAGCATTTT
CAISGTGNQPQHF
>NA|NA|TRBV3-1/TRBV3-2|TRBJ2-2
TGTGCCAGCAGCCCAGGGGAACTAGCCGGGGAGCTGTTTTTT
CASSPGELAGELFF
>NA|NA|TRBV2|TRBJ1-2
TGTGCCAGCAGTGAAATCGGGACAACTCATTATGGCTACACCTTC
CASSEIGTTHYGYTF
>TRBD1|once|TRBV28|TRBJ2-7
TGTGCCAGCAGTGCGGGACAGGGCATCTACGAGCAGTACTTC
CASSAGQGIYEQYF
>TRBD2|NA|TRBV5-5|TRBJ2-1
TGTGCCAGCAGCTCAAAGGAGACTAGCGGGATAACGAATGAGCAGTTCTTC
CASSSKETSGITNEQFF
>TRBD2|NA|TRBV4-1|TRBJ2-1
TGCGCCAGCAGCCAAGGTCTCGCTAGCGGCAACAATGAGCAGTTCTTC
CASSQGLASGNNEQFF
>NA|NA|TRBV7-2|TRBJ2-3
TGTGCCAGCAGCTTAGGCACAAACAGGGGCACAGATACGCAGTATTTT
CASSLGTNRGTDTQYF
>TRBD2|NA|TRBV19|TRBJ2-1
TGTGCCAGTACCCGACTAGCGGGCGTAGTAAATGAGCAGTTCTTC
CASTRLAGVVNEQFF
>NA|NA|TRBV28|TRBJ2-7
TGTGCCAGCAGTCCTCGGGGGGCAGGAAAATACGAGCAGTACTTC
CASSPRGAGKYEQYF
>TRBD1|NA|TRBV6-1|TRBJ2-7
TGTGCCAGCAGTGAACCCACCCCCGGGACAGCAAGCGAGCAGTACTTC
CASSEPTPGTASEQYF
>TRBD2|NA|TRBV30|TRBJ2-5
TGTGCCGGGTCTAGCGGGAGTATCCAAGAGACCCAGTACTTC
CAGSSGSIQETQYF
>TRBD1|once|TRBV6-5|TRBJ1-1
TGTGCCAGCAGTTCTGACAGGGGGCGCGGCACTGAAGCTTTCTTT
CASSSDRGRGTEAFF
>NA|NA|TRBV24-1|TRBJ2-2
TGTGCCACCAGTGACACTGTTGGGCAGGGGGAGCTGTTTTTT
CATSDTVGQGELFF
>NA|NA|TRBV7-6|TRBJ1-1
TGTGCCAGCAGCTTAGCTCCCTCTGGCGGGAACACTGAAGCTTTCTTT
CASSLAPSGGNTEAFF
>TRBD1|NA|TRBV7-2|TRBJ1-4
TGTGCCAGCAGCTTAGACGAGACAGGGGGGCGAAAACTGTTTTTT
CASSLDETGGRKLFF
>NA|NA|TRBV5-4|TRBJ1-3
TGTGCCAGCAGCTTAGTAGGGTCTGGAAACACCATATATTTT
CASSLVGSGNTIYF
>TRBD1|NA|TRBV6-5|TRBJ1-1
TGTGCCAGCAGTTCTGAAAACAGGGGGCGGACTGAAGCTTTCTTT
CASSSENRGRTEAFF
>NA|NA|TRBV19|TRBJ2-3
TGTGCCAGTAGTATTTGGGGCGGAGGCACAGATACGCAGTATTTT
CASSIWGGGTDTQYF
>TRBD2|NA|TRBV20-1|TRBJ2-3
TGCAGTGCTAGTGGCCTAGCGGGAGGGGTTGATACGCAGTATTTT
CSASGLAGGVDTQYF
>NA|NA|TRBV2|TRBJ1-2
TGTGCCAGCAGTGAGCCGAACTATGGCTACACCTTC
CASSEPNYGYTF
>TRBD2|NA|TRBV6-2/TRBV6-3|TRBJ2-5
TGTGCCAGCAGTTACTTGACTAGCGGGAGGCTGGAGACCCAGTACTTC
CASSYLTSGRLETQYF
>NA|NA|TRBV3-1/TRBV3-2|TRBJ1-1
TGTGCCAGCAGCCAAGTATCAACCATGAACACTGAAGCTTTCTTT
CASSQVSTMNTEAFF
>NA|NA|TRBV7-8|TRBJ1-1
TGTGCCAGCAGCTTCGGGAGGAACACTGAAGCTTTCTTT
CASSFGRNTEAFF
>NA|NA|TRBV21-1|TRBJ2-1
TGTGCCAGCAGCAAGTATCCCCGGAATGAGCAGTTCTTC
CASSKYPRNEQFF
>NA|NA|TRBV28|TRBJ1-2
TGTGCCAGCAATTCAAGAGGGGATGGCTACACCTTC
CASNSRGDGYTF
>TRBD1|once|TRBV18|TRBJ2-2
TGTGCCAGCTCACCAAACATAGGGGGCAGTCCGAACACCGGGGAGCTGTTTTTT
CASSPNIGGSPNTGELFF
>NA|NA|TRBV19|TRBJ1-1
TGTGCCAGTAGTGAACAGGACACTGAAGCTTTCTTT
CASSEQDTEAFF
>NA|NA|TRBV5-6|TRBJ2-7
TGTGCCAGCAGCATTCAACGGAGCCCGGACGAGCAGTACTTC
CASSIQRSPDEQYF
>TRBD2|NA|TRBV6-6|TRBJ2-1
TGTGCCAGCAGCCATATCTTAGCGGGGGCCCACAATGAGCAGTTCTTC
CASSHILAGAHNEQFF
>NA|NA|TRBV19|TRBJ1-6
TGTGCCAGTAGTCTTGTAGGGGATTCACCCCTCCACTTT
CASSLVGDSPLHF
>NA|few|TRBV30|TRBJ2-7
TGTGCCTGGATAGAGAAGGGACTGGGGGAGCAGTACTTC
CAWIEKGLGEQYF
>NA|NA|TRBV6-5|TRBJ1-4
TGTGCCAGCAGTTTTTTGACAGGAAGGGATGAAAAACTGTTTTTT
CASSFLTGRDEKLFF
>NA|NA|TRBV7-2|TRBJ2-1
TGTGCCAGCAGCTCAGGGGACGCATACAATGAGCAGTTCTTC
CASSSGDAYNEQFF
>NA|NA|TRBV7-9|TRBJ2-7
TGTGCCAGCAGCGGAGGGCCCTACGAGCAGTACTTC
CASSGGPYEQYF